This T cell receptor (beta chain) was found in a study of PD-1 blockade in classical Hodgkin lymphoma. Study results and limitations: Healthy donors reportedly exceeded newly diagnosed patients in baseline TCR diversity.

A note on this clone: Its target is unknown.

TCRdb's copy holds only in-frame clones and misses some; the assay was immunoSEQ multiplex PCR. The sample consists of around 50,000 clones, about 90% of them appearing once. Sample time point: cycle 4 day 1 (C4D1), after more than 5 weeks of nivolumab. Every patient had relapsed following autologous stem cell transplantation, and cohorts differed in brentuximab vedotin exposure. Progressive disease, partial response or complete response was each patient's best response. The CDR3 contains 15 residues. Unmatched junction bases numbered 16, after V lost 5 bases and J lost 10 bases. The germline V gene encodes CDR1 MNHEY and CDR2 SVGAGI.

Specimen: peripheral blood mononuclear cells (PBMCs), collected before the fourth cycle of nivolumab. The clonotype was recovered from a human donor with classical Hodgkin lymphoma. V and J are TRBV6-5 and TRBJ1-1; 7 bases align to TRBD1. The CDR3 sequence: CASSQPGQWGNGAFF. In nucleotides, the CDR3 is TGTGCCAGCAGTCAACCGGGACAGTGGGGTAATGGAGCTTTCTTT.